A selection of T cell receptor beta chains follows, all from one sample in a study of blood T cell repertoires in COVID-19. Sequencing used immunoSEQ multiplex PCR; TCRdb keeps in-frame clones, though not all of them. The sample records about 240,000 clones, 85% to 90% being singletons. Material for sequencing was peripheral blood. Every receptor here comes from a man in his 60s with acute or convalescent COVID-19. The CDR3 runs from the conserved cysteine through the conserved F or W. Fields, in order: CDR3 protein, CDR3 DNA, V gene, J gene, D gene, clone size. A D gene is named only where the DNA matches it firmly. The size of a clone is reported for some rows only, either as once, few or many, or as a class for expanded clones.

cdr3_aa: CSAGTGRRYEQYF
cdr3_nt: TGCAGCGCTGGGACAGGGAGGCGGTACGAGCAGTACTTC
v_call: TRBV29-1
j_call: TRBJ2-7
d_call: TRBD1
clone_size: NA

cdr3_aa: CASSVARLAGERSDTQYF
cdr3_nt: TGTGCCAGCAGCGTAGCTCGACTAGCGGGAGAGAGATCAGATACGCAGTATTTT
v_call: TRBV9
j_call: TRBJ2-3
d_call: TRBD2
clone_size: NA

cdr3_aa: CASSSGGGNYGYTF
cdr3_nt: TGTGCCAGTAGTTCGGGAGGAGGTAACTATGGCTACACCTTC
v_call: TRBV19
j_call: TRBJ1-2
d_call: NA
clone_size: NA

cdr3_aa: CASSLDPGWDEKLFF
cdr3_nt: TGTGCCAGCAGCTTAGACCCGGGATGGGATGAAAAACTGTTTTTT
v_call: TRBV7-9
j_call: TRBJ1-4
d_call: NA
clone_size: NA

cdr3_aa: CASKGKGGLLYNEQFF
cdr3_nt: TGTGCCAGCAAAGGAAAAGGTGGACTTCTCTACAATGAGCAGTTCTTC
v_call: TRBV2
j_call: TRBJ2-1
d_call: NA
clone_size: once

cdr3_aa: CASSSPTGRGSPYTF
cdr3_nt: TGTGCCAGCAGCTCACCTACGGGCCGGGGGTCCCCCTACACCTTC
v_call: TRBV11-2
j_call: TRBJ1-2
d_call: NA
clone_size: NA

cdr3_aa: CASSLGQGPFPSETQYF
cdr3_nt: TGCGCCAGCAGCTTGGGACAGGGGCCATTTCCCTCAGAGACCCAGTACTTC
v_call: TRBV5-1
j_call: TRBJ2-5
d_call: TRBD1
clone_size: NA

cdr3_aa: CASSLFSPQGEQYF
cdr3_nt: TGTGCCAGCAGTCTCTTTTCCCCCCAGGGGGAGCAGTACTTC
v_call: TRBV6-6
j_call: TRBJ2-7
d_call: NA
clone_size: NA

cdr3_aa: CATEDRVGSGYTF
cdr3_nt: TGTGCCACCGAGGACAGGGTGGGTAGTGGCTACACCTTC
v_call: TRBV24-1
j_call: TRBJ1-2
d_call: TRBD1
clone_size: NA

cdr3_aa: CASSDGTSGKHEQYF
cdr3_nt: TGTGCCAGCAGTGATGGGACTAGCGGGAAGCACGAGCAGTACTTC
v_call: TRBV6-2/TRBV6-3
j_call: TRBJ2-7
d_call: TRBD2
clone_size: NA

cdr3_aa: CASSLKGAYEQYF
cdr3_nt: TGCGCCAGCAGTTTGAAGGGGGCCTACGAGCAGTACTTC
v_call: TRBV5-1
j_call: TRBJ2-7
d_call: NA
clone_size: NA

cdr3_aa: CASSLAGVDEQYF
cdr3_nt: TGTGCCAGCAGCCTCGCAGGTGTCGACGAGCAGTACTTC
v_call: TRBV5-4
j_call: TRBJ2-7
d_call: NA
clone_size: NA

cdr3_aa: CASSQTSDYEQYF
cdr3_nt: TGTGCCAGCAGCCAGACTAGCGACTACGAGCAGTACTTC
v_call: TRBV3-1/TRBV3-2
j_call: TRBJ2-7
d_call: TRBD2
clone_size: NA

cdr3_aa: CASSLWGGRGMNTEAFF
cdr3_nt: TGTGCCAGCAGTTTATGGGGGGGAAGGGGGATGAACACTGAAGCTTTCTTT
v_call: TRBV27
j_call: TRBJ1-1
d_call: NA
clone_size: NA

cdr3_aa: CAISGLAGGSYEQYF
cdr3_nt: TGTGCCATCAGTGGACTAGCGGGAGGATCCTACGAGCAGTACTTC
v_call: TRBV10-3
j_call: TRBJ2-7
d_call: TRBD2
clone_size: NA

cdr3_aa: CAWSENRGGETQYF
cdr3_nt: TGTGCCTGGAGTGAAAACAGGGGGGGAGAGACCCAGTACTTC
v_call: TRBV30
j_call: TRBJ2-5
d_call: NA
clone_size: NA

cdr3_aa: CASSPTGKETQYF
cdr3_nt: TGTGCCAGCAGCCCCACAGGGAAAGAGACCCAGTACTTC
v_call: TRBV7-3
j_call: TRBJ2-5
d_call: NA
clone_size: NA

cdr3_aa: CASSLLSLF
cdr3_nt: TGTGCCAGCAGCTTGCTAAGTCTCTTC
v_call: TRBV5-8
j_call: TRBJ2-1
d_call: NA
clone_size: NA

cdr3_aa: CASSDDLAGGGYEQYF
cdr3_nt: TGTGCCAGCAGCGACGATTTAGCGGGAGGGGGCTACGAGCAGTACTTC
v_call: TRBV7-2
j_call: TRBJ2-7
d_call: TRBD2
clone_size: NA

cdr3_aa: CASSPSGEKLFF
cdr3_nt: TGTGCCAGCAGCCCCTCAGGGGAAAAACTGTTTTTT
v_call: TRBV3-1/TRBV3-2
j_call: TRBJ1-4
d_call: NA
clone_size: NA

cdr3_aa: CASSFMDRNTEAFF
cdr3_nt: TGTGCCAGCAGCTTTATGGACAGGAACACTGAAGCTTTCTTT
v_call: TRBV7-2
j_call: TRBJ1-1
d_call: NA
clone_size: once

cdr3_aa: CASSRQQGDGTDTQYF
cdr3_nt: TGTGCCAGCAGCCGCCAACAGGGGGATGGCACAGATACGCAGTATTTT
v_call: TRBV28
j_call: TRBJ2-3
d_call: TRBD1
clone_size: once

cdr3_aa: CASSVEREQETQYF
cdr3_nt: TGTGCCAGCAGCGTAGAGAGGGAACAAGAGACCCAGTACTTC
v_call: TRBV9
j_call: TRBJ2-5
d_call: NA
clone_size: NA

cdr3_aa: CASSQGATGPGELFF
cdr3_nt: TGCGCCAGCAGCCAAGGCGCAACAGGCCCCGGGGAGCTGTTTTTT
v_call: TRBV4-3
j_call: TRBJ2-2
d_call: NA
clone_size: NA

cdr3_aa: CASSIRRVDNQPQHF
cdr3_nt: TGTGCCAGCAGTATACGGAGGGTGGACAATCAGCCCCAGCATTTT
v_call: TRBV6-2/TRBV6-3
j_call: TRBJ1-5
d_call: NA
clone_size: NA

cdr3_aa: CASSGTVFSTEAFF
cdr3_nt: TGTGCCAGCAGTGGGACAGTCTTCTCCACTGAAGCTTTCTTT
v_call: TRBV28
j_call: TRBJ1-1
d_call: TRBD1
clone_size: NA

cdr3_aa: CASSLEGAPLHF
cdr3_nt: TGTGCCAGCAGCTTAGAAGGGGCACCCCTCCACTTT
v_call: TRBV7-9
j_call: TRBJ1-6
d_call: NA
clone_size: NA

cdr3_aa: CASSLLLAGGGNEQFF
cdr3_nt: TGTGCCAGCAGTCTCTTACTAGCGGGAGGGGGCAATGAGCAGTTCTTC
v_call: TRBV2
j_call: TRBJ2-1
d_call: TRBD2
clone_size: NA

cdr3_aa: CASSPLAGESYEQYF
cdr3_nt: TGTGCCAGCAGCCCCCTAGCGGGAGAATCCTACGAGCAGTACTTC
v_call: TRBV7-6
j_call: TRBJ2-7
d_call: TRBD2
clone_size: NA

cdr3_aa: CASSLYGVKLFF
cdr3_nt: TGTGCCAGCAGCTTATACGGGGTAAAACTGTTTTTT
v_call: TRBV11-2
j_call: TRBJ1-4
d_call: NA
clone_size: once

cdr3_aa: CASSLDKLAPKETQYF
cdr3_nt: TGTGCCAGCAGCTTAGATAAACTAGCACCGAAAGAGACCCAGTACTTC
v_call: TRBV7-2
j_call: TRBJ2-5
d_call: NA
clone_size: NA

cdr3_aa: CASSPDLGYGYTF
cdr3_nt: TGTGCCAGCAGCCCGGACTTGGGGTATGGCTACACCTTC
v_call: TRBV3-1/TRBV3-2
j_call: TRBJ1-2
d_call: NA
clone_size: NA

cdr3_aa: CASSLSLPALEQYF
cdr3_nt: TGCGCCAGCAGCTTGAGCCTACCCGCGCTTGAGCAGTACTTC
v_call: TRBV5-1
j_call: TRBJ2-7
d_call: NA
clone_size: NA

cdr3_aa: CASSGRELNTGELFF
cdr3_nt: TGTGCCAGCTCAGGAAGGGAGTTGAACACCGGGGAGCTGTTTTTT
v_call: TRBV7-6
j_call: TRBJ2-2
d_call: NA
clone_size: NA

cdr3_aa: CAWSVRRGQMSSGANVLTF
cdr3_nt: TGTGCCTGGAGTGTACGTAGGGGACAGATGAGCTCTGGGGCCAACGTCCTGACTTTC
v_call: TRBV30
j_call: TRBJ2-6
d_call: TRBD1
clone_size: NA

cdr3_aa: CASSSGLAGGGRETQYF
cdr3_nt: TGTGCCAGCAGCAGCGGACTAGCGGGAGGGGGGCGTGAGACCCAGTACTTC
v_call: TRBV7-2
j_call: TRBJ2-5
d_call: TRBD2
clone_size: NA

cdr3_aa: CASSSLRDSNEKLFF
cdr3_nt: TGTGCCAGCAGTTCCCTCCGGGACTCTAATGAAAAACTGTTTTTT
v_call: TRBV28
j_call: TRBJ1-4
d_call: NA
clone_size: once

cdr3_aa: CASRLQGVSTDTQYF
cdr3_nt: TGTGCCAGCAGGCTACAGGGGGTCAGCACAGATACGCAGTATTTT
v_call: TRBV28
j_call: TRBJ2-3
d_call: TRBD1
clone_size: NA

cdr3_aa: CASSGPGREGDTQYF
cdr3_nt: TGTGCCAGCAGTGGCCCAGGACGGGAGGGGGATACGCAGTATTTT
v_call: TRBV2
j_call: TRBJ2-3
d_call: TRBD2
clone_size: NA

cdr3_aa: CASMAGWGVMNTEAFF
cdr3_nt: TGTGCCAGCATGGCCGGGTGGGGGGTTATGAACACTGAAGCTTTCTTT
v_call: TRBV25-1
j_call: TRBJ1-1
d_call: NA
clone_size: NA